These T cell receptor beta chains were read from a single sample in a study of blood T cell repertoires in COVID-19. The table came from immunoSEQ multiplex PCR; TCRdb's copy has only in-frame clones and leaves some out. Seen here are just under 60,000 clones, approximately 80% observed once, and the top ten hold 10% to 15%. Source material: peripheral blood. Source of these receptors: a man older than 75 with acute or convalescent COVID-19. Both conserved end residues are part of each CDR3. The D gene is left open where the match is weak. Clone size is given for some rows only: seen once, a few or many times, or a class if the clone is expanded.

d_gene: TRBD2
j_gene: TRBJ2-7
v_gene: TRBV5-4
abundance: .
CDR3aa: CASSSRTSGTEQYF
CDR3nt: TGTGCCAGCAGCTCAAGGACTAGCGGGACCGAGCAGTACTTC

d_gene: .
j_gene: TRBJ1-1
v_gene: TRBV30
abundance: .
CDR3aa: CAWRERQEEAFF
CDR3nt: TGTGCCTGGAGGGAGAGACAGGAGGAGGCTTTCTTT

d_gene: TRBD2
j_gene: TRBJ2-7
v_gene: TRBV5-5
abundance: .
CDR3aa: CASSLTSGGAYEQYF
CDR3nt: TGTGCCAGCAGCTTAACTAGCGGGGGTGCATACGAGCAGTACTTC

d_gene: .
j_gene: TRBJ2-3
v_gene: TRBV9
abundance: .
CDR3aa: CASSVEPRGWHTQYF
CDR3nt: TGTGCCAGCAGCGTAGAACCGAGGGGGTGGCATACGCAGTATTTT

d_gene: TRBD2
j_gene: TRBJ2-3
v_gene: TRBV9
abundance: .
CDR3aa: CASSVFPGLAGDTQYF
CDR3nt: TGTGCCAGCAGCGTATTCCCTGGACTAGCAGGTGATACGCAGTATTTT

d_gene: TRBD1
j_gene: TRBJ2-3
v_gene: TRBV28
abundance: .
CDR3aa: CASRRTGQGRADTQYF
CDR3nt: TGTGCCAGCAGGCGCACCGGACAGGGAAGGGCAGATACGCAGTATTTT

d_gene: TRBD1
j_gene: TRBJ1-6
v_gene: TRBV15
abundance: .
CDR3aa: CATSSDRDSPLHF
CDR3nt: TGTGCCACCAGCAGTGACAGGGATTCACCCCTCCACTTT

d_gene: TRBD1
j_gene: TRBJ2-3
v_gene: TRBV20-1
abundance: many
CDR3aa: CSADTGGAQYF
CDR3nt: TGCAGTGCTGACACAGGGGGCGCGCAGTATTTT

d_gene: .
j_gene: TRBJ1-3
v_gene: TRBV14
abundance: .
CDR3aa: CASSLLRGSSGNTIYF
CDR3nt: TGTGCCAGCAGCCTCCTTCGGGGGAGCTCTGGAAACACCATATATTTT

d_gene: .
j_gene: TRBJ2-3
v_gene: TRBV21-1
abundance: .
CDR3aa: CANEAGFPRTSTDTQYF
CDR3nt: TGTGCCAACGAAGCGGGCTTCCCGAGAACTAGCACAGATACGCAGTATTTT

d_gene: .
j_gene: TRBJ1-1
v_gene: TRBV6-5
abundance: .
CDR3aa: CATYSPAGSTEAFF
CDR3nt: TGTGCCACATATAGTCCCGCAGGTAGCACTGAAGCTTTCTTT

d_gene: TRBD2
j_gene: TRBJ2-7
v_gene: TRBV6-2/TRBV6-3
abundance: .
CDR3aa: CASSRTRDRTYEQYF
CDR3nt: TGTGCCAGCAGCCGGACTAGGGATCGCACCTACGAGCAGTACTTC

d_gene: .
j_gene: TRBJ1-1
v_gene: TRBV7-3
abundance: few
CDR3aa: CASSIQGLDEAFF
CDR3nt: TGTGCCAGCAGCATCCAGGGGCTTGATGAAGCTTTCTTT

d_gene: .
j_gene: TRBJ1-5
v_gene: TRBV2
abundance: .
CDR3aa: CASSDVSEWQPQHF
CDR3nt: TGTGCCAGCAGTGACGTCTCCGAGTGGCAGCCCCAGCATTTT

d_gene: .
j_gene: TRBJ2-2
v_gene: TRBV25-1
abundance: .
CDR3aa: CASSSSRISGELFF
CDR3nt: TGTGCCAGCAGTTCGTCCAGGATCTCCGGGGAGCTGTTTTTT

d_gene: TRBD1
j_gene: TRBJ2-7
v_gene: TRBV6-5
abundance: .
CDR3aa: CASRWSTGDYEQYF
CDR3nt: TGTGCCAGCAGATGGTCGACAGGGGACTACGAGCAGTACTTC

d_gene: TRBD2
j_gene: TRBJ2-5
v_gene: TRBV19
abundance: once
CDR3aa: CASSMGLAGGLETQYF
CDR3nt: TGTGCCAGTAGTATGGGGCTAGCGGGGGGCCTGGAGACCCAGTACTTC

d_gene: TRBD2
j_gene: TRBJ2-1
v_gene: TRBV4-2
abundance: .
CDR3aa: CASSQGTSGGRNEQFF
CDR3nt: TGTGCCAGCAGCCAAGGGACTAGCGGGGGAAGGAATGAGCAGTTCTTC

d_gene: .
j_gene: TRBJ1-2
v_gene: TRBV19
abundance: .
CDR3aa: CASSLQGEGDYGYTF
CDR3nt: TGTGCCAGTAGCCTCCAAGGGGAGGGGGACTATGGCTACACCTTC

d_gene: .
j_gene: TRBJ1-2
v_gene: TRBV6-5
abundance: .
CDR3aa: CASSYARGYGYTF
CDR3nt: TGTGCCAGCAGTTACGCCAGGGGATATGGCTACACCTTC

d_gene: TRBD1
j_gene: TRBJ1-1
v_gene: TRBV2
abundance: .
CDR3aa: CASIRTGVRAFF
CDR3nt: TGTGCCAGCATTAGGACAGGGGTTAGGGCTTTCTTT

d_gene: .
j_gene: TRBJ1-5
v_gene: TRBV6-6
abundance: .
CDR3aa: CASSLDRSYQPQHF
CDR3nt: TGTGCCAGCAGTCTCGACAGGAGCTATCAGCCCCAGCATTTT

d_gene: TRBD1
j_gene: TRBJ1-2
v_gene: TRBV5-6
abundance: .
CDR3aa: CASTPGQGRANYGYTF
CDR3nt: TGTGCCAGCACCCCGGGACAGGGGAGAGCTAACTATGGCTACACCTTC

d_gene: .
j_gene: TRBJ1-2
v_gene: TRBV4-2
abundance: .
CDR3aa: CASSQRGGVNQYYGYTF
CDR3nt: TGTGCCAGCAGCCAAAGGGGGGGTGTAAACCAATACTATGGCTACACCTTC

d_gene: .
j_gene: TRBJ1-2
v_gene: TRBV6-1
abundance: once
CDR3aa: CASSEPGRRGEGYTF
CDR3nt: TGTGCCAGCAGTGAACCGGGCCGACGGGGAGAGGGCTACACCTTC

d_gene: .
j_gene: TRBJ2-2
v_gene: TRBV7-9
abundance: .
CDR3aa: CASSFEVTGELFF
CDR3nt: TGTGCCAGCAGCTTTGAGGTCACCGGGGAGCTGTTTTTT

d_gene: TRBD2
j_gene: TRBJ2-1
v_gene: TRBV6-5
abundance: .
CDR3aa: CASSLGLAGNNEQFF
CDR3nt: TGTGCCAGCAGTTTGGGACTAGCGGGAAACAATGAGCAGTTCTTC

d_gene: TRBD2
j_gene: TRBJ2-5
v_gene: TRBV24-1
abundance: .
CDR3aa: CATSEGAGAEETQYF
CDR3nt: TGTGCCACCAGTGAGGGAGCGGGGGCCGAAGAGACCCAGTACTTC

d_gene: .
j_gene: TRBJ2-7
v_gene: TRBV4-2
abundance: .
CDR3aa: CASSQEMGPYEQYF
CDR3nt: TGTGCCAGCAGCCAAGAGATGGGGCCCTACGAGCAGTACTTC

d_gene: TRBD1
j_gene: TRBJ1-5
v_gene: TRBV6-5
abundance: .
CDR3aa: CASSPGTGGQPQHF
CDR3nt: TGTGCCAGCAGTCCCGGGACAGGCGGCCAGCCCCAGCATTTT

d_gene: .
j_gene: TRBJ2-1
v_gene: TRBV18
abundance: .
CDR3aa: CASSPAEGNNEQFF
CDR3nt: TGTGCCAGCTCCCCAGCGGAGGGGAACAATGAGCAGTTCTTC

d_gene: .
j_gene: TRBJ1-6
v_gene: TRBV5-1
abundance: .
CDR3aa: CASSLDGHNSPLHF
CDR3nt: TGCGCCAGCAGCTTGGACGGTCATAATTCACCCCTCCACTTT

d_gene: .
j_gene: TRBJ2-1
v_gene: TRBV30
abundance: .
CDR3aa: CAWSSPREQFF
CDR3nt: TGTGCCTGGAGTTCCCCCCGGGAGCAGTTCTTC

d_gene: TRBD1
j_gene: TRBJ2-7
v_gene: TRBV18
abundance: few
CDR3aa: CASSPPRSGGEQYF
CDR3nt: TGTGCCAGCTCACCACCGCGATCAGGGGGCGAGCAGTACTTC

d_gene: .
j_gene: TRBJ2-5
v_gene: TRBV9
abundance: .
CDR3aa: CASSAGMEETQYF
CDR3nt: TGTGCCAGCAGCGCCGGGATGGAAGAGACCCAGTACTTC

d_gene: .
j_gene: TRBJ2-7
v_gene: TRBV11-3
abundance: .
CDR3aa: CASSLDRGLNHEQYF
CDR3nt: TGTGCCAGCAGCTTAGATCGGGGACTCAACCACGAGCAGTACTTC

d_gene: .
j_gene: TRBJ1-1
v_gene: TRBV6-5
abundance: .
CDR3aa: CASGGTLNTEAFF
CDR3nt: TGTGCCAGCGGGGGCACTTTGAACACTGAAGCTTTCTTT

d_gene: .
j_gene: TRBJ1-1
v_gene: TRBV24-1
abundance: .
CDR3aa: CATLDSEAFF
CDR3nt: TGTGCCACGTTGGACAGTGAAGCTTTCTTT

d_gene: .
j_gene: TRBJ1-1
v_gene: TRBV6-5
abundance: .
CDR3aa: CASSYPGHPEAFF
CDR3nt: TGTGCCAGCAGTTACCCCGGACATCCTGAAGCTTTCTTT

d_gene: TRBD2
j_gene: TRBJ2-7
v_gene: TRBV29-1
abundance: .
CDR3aa: CSVDRLAGGLGQYF
CDR3nt: TGCAGCGTTGATAGGCTAGCGGGAGGGCTCGGGCAGTACTTC

d_gene: TRBD1
j_gene: TRBJ2-7
v_gene: TRBV29-1
abundance: many
CDR3aa: CSVSGQGDYEQYF
CDR3nt: TGCAGCGTTTCGGGACAGGGGGATTACGAGCAGTACTTC

d_gene: .
j_gene: TRBJ2-7
v_gene: TRBV9
abundance: .
CDR3aa: CASSVDAVPYEQYF
CDR3nt: TGTGCCAGCAGCGTAGATGCGGTACCTTACGAGCAGTACTTC

d_gene: .
j_gene: TRBJ1-1
v_gene: TRBV7-2
abundance: .
CDR3aa: CASSLIQGPEAFF
CDR3nt: TGTGCCAGCAGCCTAATACAGGGACCCGAAGCTTTCTTT

d_gene: TRBD1
j_gene: TRBJ2-1
v_gene: TRBV5-8
abundance: .
CDR3aa: CASGFRDRGLNEQFF
CDR3nt: TGTGCCAGCGGATTTCGGGACAGGGGGCTCAATGAGCAGTTCTTC

d_gene: .
j_gene: TRBJ2-3
v_gene: TRBV7-3
abundance: .
CDR3aa: CASSRGARTDTQYF
CDR3nt: TGTGCCAGCAGCCGGGGGGCGCGTACAGATACGCAGTATTTT

d_gene: .
j_gene: TRBJ1-1
v_gene: TRBV5-1
abundance: .
CDR3aa: CASSPYGGGPTEAFF
CDR3nt: TGCGCCAGCAGCCCGTATGGCGGGGGTCCCACTGAAGCTTTCTTT

d_gene: TRBD1
j_gene: TRBJ1-2
v_gene: TRBV7-9
abundance: .
CDR3aa: CASSTVPGQGPVYGYTF
CDR3nt: TGTGCCAGCAGTACCGTCCCGGGACAGGGTCCGGTCTATGGCTACACCTTC

d_gene: TRBD1
j_gene: TRBJ1-6
v_gene: TRBV5-6
abundance: .
CDR3aa: CASHRQGNSPLHF
CDR3nt: TGTGCCAGCCACAGACAGGGAAATTCACCCCTCCACTTT

d_gene: TRBD1
j_gene: TRBJ2-7
v_gene: TRBV5-1
abundance: .
CDR3aa: CASSPQGPYEQYF
CDR3nt: TGCGCCAGCAGCCCACAGGGGCCCTACGAGCAGTACTTC

d_gene: .
j_gene: TRBJ2-2
v_gene: TRBV5-4
abundance: .
CDR3aa: CASSLQGSLTGELFF
CDR3nt: TGTGCCAGCAGCTTGCAGGGGTCCCTCACCGGGGAGCTGTTTTTT

d_gene: .
j_gene: TRBJ2-7
v_gene: TRBV7-2
abundance: .
CDR3aa: CASSLATGTNNGYEQYF
CDR3nt: TGTGCCAGCAGCTTAGCGACCGGGACAAACAATGGCTACGAGCAGTACTTC

d_gene: TRBD1
j_gene: TRBJ1-1
v_gene: TRBV9
abundance: .
CDR3aa: CASSSRTGGHTEAFF
CDR3nt: TGTGCCAGCAGCTCCCGGACAGGGGGGCACACTGAAGCTTTCTTT

d_gene: .
j_gene: TRBJ2-5
v_gene: TRBV7-2
abundance: .
CDR3aa: CASSLDLLFSTQYF
CDR3nt: TGTGCCAGCAGCTTAGATCTCCTTTTCTCGACCCAGTACTTC

d_gene: TRBD1
j_gene: TRBJ1-6
v_gene: TRBV27
abundance: once
CDR3aa: CASRSNQGARNSPLHF
CDR3nt: TGTGCCAGCAGATCGAATCAGGGGGCGAGGAATTCACCCCTCCACTTT

d_gene: TRBD2
j_gene: TRBJ2-7
v_gene: TRBV3-1/TRBV3-2
abundance: .
CDR3aa: CASSQTPGGEQYF
CDR3nt: TGTGCCAGCAGCCAAACCCCGGGAGGAGAGCAGTACTTC

d_gene: .
j_gene: TRBJ2-1
v_gene: TRBV5-6
abundance: .
CDR3aa: CASSMKRAGHYNEQFF
CDR3nt: TGTGCCAGCAGCATGAAAAGGGCAGGGCACTACAATGAGCAGTTCTTC

d_gene: TRBD1
j_gene: TRBJ2-7
v_gene: TRBV6-5
abundance: .
CDR3aa: CASSYTTGTVSEQYF
CDR3nt: TGTGCCAGCAGTTACACTACCGGGACAGTCAGCGAGCAGTACTTC

d_gene: .
j_gene: TRBJ1-1
v_gene: TRBV29-1
abundance: .
CDR3aa: CSVARENTEAFF
CDR3nt: TGCAGCGTTGCGAGGGAAAACACTGAAGCTTTCTTT

d_gene: TRBD2
j_gene: TRBJ2-2
v_gene: TRBV24-1
abundance: .
CDR3aa: CATSDEGPGGTGELFF
CDR3nt: TGTGCCACCAGTGATGAGGGCCCGGGGGGCACCGGGGAGCTGTTTTTT